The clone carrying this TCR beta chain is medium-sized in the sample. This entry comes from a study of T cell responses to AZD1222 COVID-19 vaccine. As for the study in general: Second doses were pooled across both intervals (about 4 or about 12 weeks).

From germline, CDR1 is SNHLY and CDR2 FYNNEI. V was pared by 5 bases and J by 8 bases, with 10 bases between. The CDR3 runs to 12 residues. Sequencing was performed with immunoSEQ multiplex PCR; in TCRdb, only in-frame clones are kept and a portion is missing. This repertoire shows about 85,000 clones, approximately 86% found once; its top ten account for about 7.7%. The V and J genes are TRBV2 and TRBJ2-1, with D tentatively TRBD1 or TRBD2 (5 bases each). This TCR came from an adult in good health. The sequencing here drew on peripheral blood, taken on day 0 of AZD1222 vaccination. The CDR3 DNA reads TGTGCCAGCAGTTCCGGGGCGGATGAGCAGTTCTTC. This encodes CASSSGADEQFF.